This T cell receptor beta chain was identified during a study of cytomegalovirus exposure and HLA in healthy donors. V was shortened by 3 bases and J by 2 bases, with 17 bases between the two germline ends. The CDR3 consists of 18 residues. CDR1 LNHDA and CDR2 SQIVND come from the germline V gene (reference sequence). Repertoires were generated with immunoSEQ multiplex PCR, while TCRdb's copy carries only in-frame clones and drops some. The table has 150,000 to 200,000 clones, under 95% seen once. The chain combines TRBV19 with TRBJ2-6, with a possible D match to TRBD1 (7 bases). Source material: PBMCs. This sequence originates from a young woman in good health and CMV-seropositive. CDR3 protein: CASSMGGQYGPGANVLTF. CDR3 bases: TGTGCCAGTAGTATGGGGGGACAGTACGGCCCTGGGGCCAACGTCCTGACTTTC.